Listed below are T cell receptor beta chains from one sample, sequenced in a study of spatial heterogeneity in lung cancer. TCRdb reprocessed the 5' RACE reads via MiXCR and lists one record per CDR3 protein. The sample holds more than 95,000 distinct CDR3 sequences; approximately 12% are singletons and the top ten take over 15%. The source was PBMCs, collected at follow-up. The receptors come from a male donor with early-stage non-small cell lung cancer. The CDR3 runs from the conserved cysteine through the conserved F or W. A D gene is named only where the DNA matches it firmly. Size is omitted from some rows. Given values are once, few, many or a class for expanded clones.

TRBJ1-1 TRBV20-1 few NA TGCAGTGCCGGTCCGGGGAAAACTGAAGCTTTCTTT CSAGPGKTEAFF
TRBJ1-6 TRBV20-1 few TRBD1 TGCAGTGCTAACCGGGACAGGGGTAGTAATTCACCCCTCCACTTT CSANRDRGSNSPLHF
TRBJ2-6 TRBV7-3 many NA TGTGCCAGCAGCCGGGACTCTGGGGCCAACGTCCTGACTTTC CASSRDSGANVLTF
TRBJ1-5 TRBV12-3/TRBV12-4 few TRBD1 TGTGCCAGCAGTTTATGGGTCGGACAGGGTAGGCAGCCCCAGCATTTT CASSLWVGQGRQPQHF
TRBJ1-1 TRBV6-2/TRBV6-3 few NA TGTGCCAGCAGTCCCCGGGACACTGAAGCTTTCTTT CASSPRDTEAFF
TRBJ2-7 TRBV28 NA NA TGTGCCAGCAGTAGGTTTTCCTACGAGCAGTACTTC CASSRFSYEQYF
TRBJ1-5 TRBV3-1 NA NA TGTGCCAGCAGCCAAGCGTGGCGCAATCAGCCCCAGCATTTT CASSQAWRNQPQHF
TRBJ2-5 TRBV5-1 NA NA TGCGCCAGCAGCCGCCGGGCCGGGTACCAAGAGACCCAGTACTTC CASSRRAGYQETQYF
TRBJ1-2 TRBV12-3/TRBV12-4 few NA TGTGCCAGCAGTTTGGGTATACACCTAGACTATGGCTACACCTTC CASSLGIHLDYGYTF
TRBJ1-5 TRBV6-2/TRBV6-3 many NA TGTGCCAGCAGTCGCGGAGTTAGCAATCAGCCCCAGCATTTT CASSRGVSNQPQHF
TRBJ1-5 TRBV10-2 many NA TGCGCCAGCAGTGAAAAGGGGACTCAGCCCCAGCATTTT CASSEKGTQPQHF
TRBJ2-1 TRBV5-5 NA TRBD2 TGTGCCAGCAGCCAAGGCCCCCGGGGGGACAATGAGCAGTTCTTC CASSQGPRGDNEQFF
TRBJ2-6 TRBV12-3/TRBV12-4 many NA TGTGCCAGCAGTTCATCTGGGGCCAACGTCCTGACTTTC CASSSSGANVLTF
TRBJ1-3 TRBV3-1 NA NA TGTGCCAGCAGCCAACTGCTTGGAAACACCATATATTTT CASSQLLGNTIYF
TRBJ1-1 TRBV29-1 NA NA TGCAGCGTTGAAAGGGCAGGGAGGAACACTGAAGCTTTCTTT CSVERAGRNTEAFF
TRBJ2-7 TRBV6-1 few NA TGTGCCAGCAGTGAATTTTCGACTTACTTC CASSEFSTYF
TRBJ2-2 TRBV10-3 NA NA TGTGCCACCCGGGGTGAGGTTAACACCGGGGAGCTGTTTTTT CATRGEVNTGELFF
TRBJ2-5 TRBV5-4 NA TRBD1 TGTGCCAGCAGCCCACCGGGACAGGGCCAAGAGACCCAGTACTTC CASSPPGQGQETQYF
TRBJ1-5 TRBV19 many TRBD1 TGTGCCAGTAGTATATGGGGACCGGACAGGGGATCCCAGCCCCAGCATTTT CASSIWGPDRGSQPQHF
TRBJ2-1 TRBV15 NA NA TGTGCCACCAGCAGAGATACAACACGCTCCTACAATGAGCAGTTCTTC CATSRDTTRSYNEQFF
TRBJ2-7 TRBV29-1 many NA TGCAGCGCCCGCGGGGCGGACGAGCAGTACTTC CSARGADEQYF
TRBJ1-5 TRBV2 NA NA TGTGCCAGCAACCGGGATAGCAATCAGCCCCAGCATTTT CASNRDSNQPQHF
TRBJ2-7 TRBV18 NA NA TGTGCCAGCTCACCACCGCTTGGGACTGAGTCCTACGAGCAGTACTTC CASSPPLGTESYEQYF
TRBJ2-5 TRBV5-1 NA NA TGCGCCAGCAGCTTGGACAGGGCAAGGGAGACCCAGTACTTC CASSLDRARETQYF
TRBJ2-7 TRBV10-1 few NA TGCGCCAGAACGTACAGGGCTCACGAGCAGTACTTC CARTYRAHEQYF
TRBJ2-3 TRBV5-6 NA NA TGTGCCAGCAGCTTGGATGCAGTAGATACGCAGTATTTT CASSLDAVDTQYF
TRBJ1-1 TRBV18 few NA TGTGCCAGCTCACCACTGTTCAGGGTGACTGAAGCTTTCTTT CASSPLFRVTEAFF
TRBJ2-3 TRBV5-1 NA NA TGCGCCAGCAGCTTGGAGTTTAGCACAGATACGCAGTATTTT CASSLEFSTDTQYF
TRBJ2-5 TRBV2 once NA TGTGCCAGCAGTTTCCTAGTGGTCCAAGAGACCCAGTACTTC CASSFLVVQETQYF
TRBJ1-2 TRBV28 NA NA TGTGCCAGCAGTTTCCAATTGGGACGAACCGCTGACTATGGCTACACCTTC CASSFQLGRTADYGYTF
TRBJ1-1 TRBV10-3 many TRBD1 TGTGCCACCCAGACAGGGCTAGGCACTGAAGCTTTCTTT CATQTGLGTEAFF
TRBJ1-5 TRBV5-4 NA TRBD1 TGTGCCAGCAGCCCTGGACAGGGAGATACCCAGCATTTT CASSPGQGDTQHF
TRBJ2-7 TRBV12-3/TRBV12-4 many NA TGTGCCAGCAGCCCTAACGGGGACGCACTCTACGAGCAGTACTTC CASSPNGDALYEQYF
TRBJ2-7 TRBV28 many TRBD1 TGTGCCAGCAGTTTAGGGGGACAGGGGAGTTCCTACGAGCAGTACTTC CASSLGGQGSSYEQYF
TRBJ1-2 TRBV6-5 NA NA TGTGCCAGCAGTTACTTTTTGGAGGGTGGCTACACCTTC CASSYFLEGGYTF
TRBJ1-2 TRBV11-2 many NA TGTGCCAGCAGCTTAGATCGGGGCGCGAAGTATGGCTACACCTTC CASSLDRGAKYGYTF
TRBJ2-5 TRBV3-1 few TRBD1 TGTGCCAGCAGCGGAGACAGGGGTCTCGGGACCCAGTACTTC CASSGDRGLGTQYF
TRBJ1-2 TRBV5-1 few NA TGCGCCAGCACGCGGGGGCAGAATTATGGCTACACCTTC CASTRGQNYGYTF
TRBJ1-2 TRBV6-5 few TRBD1 TGTGCCAGCAGTTACGACAGGGGATCTCTATCGGGCGGCTACACCTTC CASSYDRGSLSGGYTF
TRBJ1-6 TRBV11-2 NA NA TGTGCCAGCAGCTTAGGTCTCAGCGTACCCCTCCACTTT CASSLGLSVPLHF
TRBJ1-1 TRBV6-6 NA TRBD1 TGTGCCAGCAGGAAGGGACAGGAGAACACTGAAGCTTTCTTT CASRKGQENTEAFF
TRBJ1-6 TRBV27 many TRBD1 TGTGCCAGCAGTTTGGAGGGACAGGGTAGTTCACCCCTCCACTTT CASSLEGQGSSPLHF